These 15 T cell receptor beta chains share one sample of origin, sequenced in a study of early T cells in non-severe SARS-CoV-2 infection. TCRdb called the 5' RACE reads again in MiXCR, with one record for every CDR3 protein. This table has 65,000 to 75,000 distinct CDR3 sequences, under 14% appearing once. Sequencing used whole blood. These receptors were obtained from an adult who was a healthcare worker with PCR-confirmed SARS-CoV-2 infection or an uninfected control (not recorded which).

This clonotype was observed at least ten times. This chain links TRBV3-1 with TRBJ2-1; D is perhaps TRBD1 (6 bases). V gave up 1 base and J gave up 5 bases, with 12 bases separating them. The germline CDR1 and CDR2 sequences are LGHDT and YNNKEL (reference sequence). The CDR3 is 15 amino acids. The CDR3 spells CASSQVRDKNNEQFF. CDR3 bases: TGTGCCAGCAGCCAAGTGAGGGACAAGAACAATGAGCAGTTCTTC.

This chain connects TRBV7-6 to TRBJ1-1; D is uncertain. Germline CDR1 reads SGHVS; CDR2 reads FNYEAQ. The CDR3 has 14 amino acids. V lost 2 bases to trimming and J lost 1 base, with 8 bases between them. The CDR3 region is CASSLTAPNTEAFF. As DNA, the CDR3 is TGTGCCAGCAGCTTAACCGCACCGAACACTGAAGCTTTCTTT.

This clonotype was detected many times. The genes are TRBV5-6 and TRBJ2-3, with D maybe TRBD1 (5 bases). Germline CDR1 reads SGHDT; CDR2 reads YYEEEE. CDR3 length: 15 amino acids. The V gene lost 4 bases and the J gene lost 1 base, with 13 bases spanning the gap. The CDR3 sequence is CASSGAGHGTDTQYF. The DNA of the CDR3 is TGTGCCAGCAGCGGGGCTGGTCACGGCACAGATACGCAGTATTTT.

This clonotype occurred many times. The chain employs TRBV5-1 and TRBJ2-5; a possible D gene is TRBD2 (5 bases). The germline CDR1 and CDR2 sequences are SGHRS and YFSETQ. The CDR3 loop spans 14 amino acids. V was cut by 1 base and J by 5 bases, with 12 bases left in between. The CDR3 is CASSLFLADETQYF. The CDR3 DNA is TGCGCCAGCAGCTTGTTTCTAGCAGACGAGACCCAGTACTTC.

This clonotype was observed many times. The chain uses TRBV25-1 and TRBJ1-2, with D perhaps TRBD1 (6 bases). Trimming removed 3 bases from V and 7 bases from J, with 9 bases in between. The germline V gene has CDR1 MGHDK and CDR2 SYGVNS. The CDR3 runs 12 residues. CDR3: CASSEQGLGYTF. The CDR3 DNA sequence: TGTGCCAGCAGTGAGCAGGGGCTTGGCTACACCTTC.

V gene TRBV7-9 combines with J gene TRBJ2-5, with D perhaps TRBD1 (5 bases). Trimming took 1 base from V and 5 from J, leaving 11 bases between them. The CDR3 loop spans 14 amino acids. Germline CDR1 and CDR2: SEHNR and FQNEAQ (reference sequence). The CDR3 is CASSLVGVQETQYF. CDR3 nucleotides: TGTGCCAGCAGCTTAGTAGGGGTACAGGAGACCCAGTACTTC.

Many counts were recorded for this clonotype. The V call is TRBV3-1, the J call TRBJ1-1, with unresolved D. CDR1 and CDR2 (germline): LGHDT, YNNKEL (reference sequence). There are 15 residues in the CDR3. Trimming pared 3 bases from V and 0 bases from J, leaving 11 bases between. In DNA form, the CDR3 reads TGTGCCAGCAGCCAGGTTAGCACCCTGAACACTGAAGCTTTCTTT. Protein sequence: CASSQVSTLNTEAFF.

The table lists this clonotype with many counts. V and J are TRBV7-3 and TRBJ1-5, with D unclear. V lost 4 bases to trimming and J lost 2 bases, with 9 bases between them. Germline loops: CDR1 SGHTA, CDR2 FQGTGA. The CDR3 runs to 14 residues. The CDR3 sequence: CASSSVRGNQPQHF. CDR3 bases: TGTGCCAGCAGCTCCGTACGGGGCAATCAGCCCCAGCATTTT.

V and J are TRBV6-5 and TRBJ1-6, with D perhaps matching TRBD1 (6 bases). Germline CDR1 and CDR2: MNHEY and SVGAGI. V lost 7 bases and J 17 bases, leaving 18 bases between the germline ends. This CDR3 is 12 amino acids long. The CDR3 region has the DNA TGTGCCAGCAAACCGGTGACAGGTCCCTTCCACTTT. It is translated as CASKPVTGPFHF.

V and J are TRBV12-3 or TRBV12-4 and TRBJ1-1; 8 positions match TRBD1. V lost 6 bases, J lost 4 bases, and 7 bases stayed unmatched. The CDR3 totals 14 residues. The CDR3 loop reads CASSARTGTTEAFF. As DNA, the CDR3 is TGTGCCAGCAGCGCAAGGACAGGGACCACTGAAGCTTTCTTT.

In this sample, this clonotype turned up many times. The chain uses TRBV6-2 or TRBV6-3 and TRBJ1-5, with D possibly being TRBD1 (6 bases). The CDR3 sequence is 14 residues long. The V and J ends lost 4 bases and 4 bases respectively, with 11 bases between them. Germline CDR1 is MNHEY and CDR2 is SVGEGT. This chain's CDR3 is CASSWGAENQPQHF. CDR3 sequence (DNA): TGTGCCAGCAGTTGGGGGGCAGAGAATCAGCCCCAGCATTTT.

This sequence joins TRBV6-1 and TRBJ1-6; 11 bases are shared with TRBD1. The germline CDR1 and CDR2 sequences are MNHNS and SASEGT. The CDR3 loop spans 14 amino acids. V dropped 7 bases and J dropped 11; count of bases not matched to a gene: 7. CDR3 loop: CASTTDRGRTPLHF. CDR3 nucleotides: TGTGCCAGCACAACGGACAGGGGGCGAACACCCCTCCACTTT.

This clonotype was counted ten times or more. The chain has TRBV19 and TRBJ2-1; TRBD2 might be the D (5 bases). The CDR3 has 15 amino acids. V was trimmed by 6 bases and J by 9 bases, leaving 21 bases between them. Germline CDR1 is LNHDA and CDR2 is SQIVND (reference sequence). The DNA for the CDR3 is TGTGCCAGTAGGGTCCGTATGGGAGATCGGTCTGAGCAGTTCTTC. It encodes CASRVRMGDRSEQFF. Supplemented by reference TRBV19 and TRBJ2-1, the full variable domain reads DGGITQSPKYLFRKEGQNVTLSCEQNLNHDAMYWYRQDPGQGLRLIYYSQIVNDFQKGDIAEGYSVSREKKESFPLTVTSAQKNPTAFYLCASRVRMGDRSEQFFGPGTRLTVL.

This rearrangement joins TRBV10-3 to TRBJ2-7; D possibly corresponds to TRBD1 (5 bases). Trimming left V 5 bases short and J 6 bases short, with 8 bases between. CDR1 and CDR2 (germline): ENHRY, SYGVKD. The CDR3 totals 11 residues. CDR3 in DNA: TGTGCCATCAGTCCTAGGGGCGAGCAGTACTTC. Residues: CAISPRGEQYF.

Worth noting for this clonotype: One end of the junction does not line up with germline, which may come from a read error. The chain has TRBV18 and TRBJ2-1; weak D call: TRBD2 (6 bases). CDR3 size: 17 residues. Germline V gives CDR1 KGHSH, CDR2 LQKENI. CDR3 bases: TGTGCCAGCTCACCACCCAGGCTGGGGGGTATGGGGAATGAGCGGTTCTTC. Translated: CASSPPRLGGMGNERFF.